Below are 3 T cell receptor beta chains sequenced from a single sample in a study of technical replicates of blood from several donors. Only in-frame clones appear in the TCRdb table, and some are missing; sequencing was by immunoSEQ multiplex PCR. Among tens of thousands of clones listed, approximately 97% were seen once. Sequencing used T cells isolated from PBMCs. The receptors shown here come from a human donor in good health.

The chain couples TRBV28 to TRBJ1-1; weak D call: TRBD1 (6 bases). This CDR3 is built from 14 residues. Germline loops: CDR1 MDHEN, CDR2 SYDVKM. The V and J ends lost 8 bases and 4 bases respectively, with 17 bases between them. DNA for the CDR3: TGTGCCAGCTGCACAACGGGCAGGGGCACTGAAGCTTTCTTT. Translating gives CASCTTGRGTEAFF.

This chain links TRBV6-1 with TRBJ2-3, with D possibly being TRBD1 (6 bases). CDR3 size: 15 residues. V was pared by 4 bases and J by 4 bases, with 15 bases between. The germline CDR1 and CDR2 sequences are MNHNS and SASEGT. The CDR3 DNA reads TGTGCCAGCAGTGCGATGACAGGTCCGTCAGATACGCAGTATTTT. It is translated as CASSAMTGPSDTQYF.

The J gene is TRBJ2-3, the V gene TRBV7-8; 8 bases fit TRBD2. The germline V gene encodes CDR1 SGHVS and CDR2 FQNEAQ. The CDR3 runs to 16 residues. The junction had 9 bases not matched to a gene; V was cut back by 2 bases and J by 5 bases. CDR3 sequence (DNA): TGTGCCAGCAGCTTATTTTCCGGGACTAGGGGAGATACGCAGTATTTT. Translated: CASSLFSGTRGDTQYF.